The clone carrying this T cell receptor beta chain was found a few times. After removal of 4 bases from V and 3 bases from J, the junction contained 5 bases not matched to a gene. From germline, CDR1 is SGDLS and CDR2 YYNGEE. The CDR3 sequence is 15 residues long. Extraction and reverse transcription of RNA yielded cDNA as the sequencing template. The table came from immunoSEQ multiplex PCR; TCRdb's copy has only in-frame clones and leaves some out. Among 6,000 or so clones, roughly 67% were seen once, and the ten largest hold 7% to 9.5%. The sample originates from a study of CD8+ T cells in alopecia areata. Study in general: Oral tofacitinib (5 to 10 mg twice daily) was administered to treated patients.

The sample's treatment: oral pan-JAK inhibitor, 5-10 mg twice daily. Individuals with alopecia areata gave both lesional scalp punch biopsies and peripheral blood for collection. This sequence was found in a human donor with alopecia areata. The chain is built from TRBV9 and TRBJ2-3, with 10 nucleotides matching TRBD2. Material: skin, obtained between weeks 30 and 35, from a patient treated with tofacitinib. The CDR3 DNA sequence: TGTGCCAGCAGCTTTACGGGACTAGCGACAGATACGCAGTATTTT. Its protein product is CASSFTGLATDTQYF. The variable domain in full, with the rest retrieved from reference TRBV9 and TRBJ2-3, is DSGVTQTPKHLITATGQRVTLRCSPRSGDLSVYWYQQSLDQGLQFLIQYYNGEERAKGNILERFSAQQFPDLHSELNLSSLELGDSALYFCASSFTGLATDTQYFGPGTRLTVL.